This T cell receptor (beta chain) was captured by sequencing in a study of blood T cell repertoires in COVID-19. Study as a whole: Material from acute and convalescent COVID-19 was sourced from the United States, Italy and Spain. PBMCs, B-cell-depleted T cells, or T cells provided the cDNA or gDNA that made up the material.

Data came from immunoSEQ multiplex PCR; TCRdb stores just in-frame clones and leaves some out. The repertoire holds about 59,000 clones, approximately 80% seen once, with approximately 12% in the top ten. The germline V gene encodes CDR1 SGHRS and CDR2 YFSETQ. Losses at the gene ends were 0 bases for V and 6 bases for J; bases not matched to a gene: 4. The CDR3 runs to 15 residues. This clone was seen just once. The chain has TRBV5-1 and TRBJ2-1; 9 bases line up with TRBD2. Sequencing input: peripheral blood. The sequence was collected from a man at least 80 years old with acute or convalescent COVID-19. The CDR3 region is CASSLGLAGPNEQFF. The CDR3 DNA sequence: TGCGCCAGCAGCTTGGGGCTAGCGGGACCCAATGAGCAGTTCTTC.